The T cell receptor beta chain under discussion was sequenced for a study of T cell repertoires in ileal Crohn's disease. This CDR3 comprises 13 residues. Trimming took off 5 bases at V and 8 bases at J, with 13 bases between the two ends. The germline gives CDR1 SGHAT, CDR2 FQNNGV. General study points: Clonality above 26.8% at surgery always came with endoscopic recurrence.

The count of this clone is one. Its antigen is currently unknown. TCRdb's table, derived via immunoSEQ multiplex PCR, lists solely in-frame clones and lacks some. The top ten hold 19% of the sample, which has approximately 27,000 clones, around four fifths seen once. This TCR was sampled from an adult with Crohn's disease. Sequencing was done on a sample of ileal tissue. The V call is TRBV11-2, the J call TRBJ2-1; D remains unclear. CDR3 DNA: TGTGCCAGCAGCCTCGACATCGCCCATGAGCAGTTCTTC. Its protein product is CASSLDIAHEQFF. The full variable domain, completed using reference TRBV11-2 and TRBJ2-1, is EAGVAQSPRYKIIEKRQSVAFWCNPISGHATLYWYQQILGQGPKLLIQFQNNGVVDDSQLPKDRFSAERLKGVDSTLKIQPAKLEDSAVYLCASSLDIAHEQFFGPGTRLTVL.